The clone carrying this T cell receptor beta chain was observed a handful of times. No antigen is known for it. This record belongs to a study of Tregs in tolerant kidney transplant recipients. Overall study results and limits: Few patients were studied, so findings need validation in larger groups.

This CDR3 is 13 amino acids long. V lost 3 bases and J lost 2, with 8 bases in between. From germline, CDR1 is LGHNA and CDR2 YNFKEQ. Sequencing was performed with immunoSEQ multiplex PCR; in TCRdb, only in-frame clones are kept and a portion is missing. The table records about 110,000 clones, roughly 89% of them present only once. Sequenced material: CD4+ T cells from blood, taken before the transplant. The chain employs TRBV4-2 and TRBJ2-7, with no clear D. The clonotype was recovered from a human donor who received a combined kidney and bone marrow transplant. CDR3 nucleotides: TGTGCCAGCAGCCACAAAAGAGCCTACGAGCAGTACTTC. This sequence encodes CASSHKRAYEQYF.